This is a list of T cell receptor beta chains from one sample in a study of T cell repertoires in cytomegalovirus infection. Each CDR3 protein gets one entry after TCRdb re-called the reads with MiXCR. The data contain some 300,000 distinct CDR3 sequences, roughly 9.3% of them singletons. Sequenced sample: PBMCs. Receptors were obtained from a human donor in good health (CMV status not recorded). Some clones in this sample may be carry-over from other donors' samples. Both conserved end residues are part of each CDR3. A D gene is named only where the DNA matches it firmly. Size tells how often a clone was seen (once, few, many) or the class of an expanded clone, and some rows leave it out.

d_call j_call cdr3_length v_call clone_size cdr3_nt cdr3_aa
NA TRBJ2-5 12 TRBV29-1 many TGCAGCGTTGTAGAAGACGCTCGGACCCAGTACTTC CSVVEDARTQYF
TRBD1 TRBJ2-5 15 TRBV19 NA TGTGCCAGCTCCCCCCGGGACAGGGAGTTAGAGACCCAGTACTTC CASSPRDRELETQYF
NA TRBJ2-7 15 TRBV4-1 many TGCGCCAGCAGCCAAGATCCCTCGTTCTCCTACGAGCAGTACTTC CASSQDPSFSYEQYF
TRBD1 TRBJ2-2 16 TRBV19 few TGTGCCAGTAGTCCAAGAGGGACAGGTAACACCGGGGAGCTGTTTTTT CASSPRGTGNTGELFF
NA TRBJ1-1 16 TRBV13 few TGTGCCAGCAGCCACCGGGCAGGGGAAAAGGGCACTGAAGCTTTCTTT CASSHRAGEKGTEAFF
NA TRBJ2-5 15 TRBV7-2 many TGTGCCAGCAGCTTAGCAGGAAGTGTCAGGGAGACCCAGTACTTC CASSLAGSVRETQYF
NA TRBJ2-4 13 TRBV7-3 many TGTGCCAGCAGTCCCGGGCCCAACTACATTCAGTACTTC CASSPGPNYIQYF
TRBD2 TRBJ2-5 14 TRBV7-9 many TGTGCCAGCTCCCCCGGGGGGGGCCGAGAGACCCAGTACTTC CASSPGGGRETQYF
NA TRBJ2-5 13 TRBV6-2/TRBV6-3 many TGTGCCAGCAGAATATTAGCGGCAGAGACCCAGTACTTC CASRILAAETQYF
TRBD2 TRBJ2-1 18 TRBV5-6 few TGTGCCAGCAGACTTCGACCGGGACTAGCGGGGGAAGAAGACGAGCAGTTCTTC CASRLRPGLAGEEDEQFF
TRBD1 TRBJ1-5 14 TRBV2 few TGTGCCAGCAGGGGACAGGGAAGCAATCAGCCCCAGCATTTT CASRGQGSNQPQHF
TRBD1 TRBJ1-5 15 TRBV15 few TGTGCCACCAGCACCCCACAGGGGGCCAATCAGCCCCAGCATTTT CATSTPQGANQPQHF
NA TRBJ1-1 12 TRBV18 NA TGTGCCAGCTCCTGGTACGGACCTGAAGCTTTCTTT CASSWYGPEAFF
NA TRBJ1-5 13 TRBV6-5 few TGTGCCAGCGGCGAGGATGGCAATCAGCCCCAGCATTTT CASGEDGNQPQHF
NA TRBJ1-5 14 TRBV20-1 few TGCAGTGCTGCCAGCGAGGGGAGCAATCAGCCCCAGCATTTT CSAASEGSNQPQHF
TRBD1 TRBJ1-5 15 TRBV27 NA TGTGCCAGCAGCATAACCGGGACAGGAGATCAGCCCCAGCATTTT CASSITGTGDQPQHF
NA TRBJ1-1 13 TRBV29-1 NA TGCAGCGTTGAAGATCGGAAGGTTACTGAAGCTTTCTTT CSVEDRKVTEAFF
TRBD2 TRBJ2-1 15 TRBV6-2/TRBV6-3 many TGTGCCAGCAGTCCCATAGCGGGGTCTTACAATGAGCAGTTCTTC CASSPIAGSYNEQFF